These 18 T cell receptor beta chains originate from one sample sequenced in a study of technical replicates of blood from several donors (dated by TCRdb to about 2017). The library came from the immunoSEQ multiplex PCR assay. Here the immuneACCESS table is served through TCRdb, limited to in-frame sequences with V and J called. Missing clones are a known gap in these copies; in checked studies unresolved V genes cover under half, and the rest lacks a known reason. A total of about 69,000 clones appear in this sample, approximately 89% of them only once. The ten largest account for 4% to 5% of the sample. The sequenced sample consisted of PBMCs. Every receptor here comes from a human donor in good health. Some clones in this sample may be carry-over from other donors' samples.

The genes are TRBV6-6 and TRBJ2-1; D possibly corresponds to TRBD2 (5 bases). Trimming removed 3 bases from V and 10 bases from J, with 19 bases in between. CDR1 MNHNY and CDR2 SVGAGI come from the germline V gene (reference sequence). This CDR3 has 15 residues. CDR3 region: CASSYGTSGPAEQFF. The CDR3 DNA follows: TGTGCCAGCAGTTATGGAACTAGTGGGCCAGCCGAGCAGTTCTTC.

The chain links TRBV12-5 to TRBJ2-7, with TRBD2 as a possible D gene (7 bases). Looked up from germline, CDR1 is LGHNT and CDR2 is FRNRAP. V shed 0 bases and J shed 6 bases, with 12 bases lying between them. The CDR3 sequence is 14 residues long. In DNA form, the CDR3 reads TGTGCTAGTGGTTTGGTACGGGGGGCGGGCGAGCAGTACTTC. This gives the protein CASGLVRGAGEQYF. Full variable domain (missing parts from reference TRBV12-5 and TRBJ2-7): DARVTQTPRHKVTEMGQEVTMRCQPILGHNTVFWYRQTMMQGLELLAYFRNRAPLDDSGMPKDRFSAEMPDATLATLKIQPSEPRDSAVYFCASGLVRGAGEQYFGPGTRLTVT.

The rearrangement joins TRBV2 to TRBJ2-1, with 12 bases that match TRBD2. Trimming cost V 4 bases and J 8 bases; bases outside gene matches: 6. From germline, CDR1 is SNHLY and CDR2 FYNNEI. There are 15 residues in the CDR3. Written as DNA, the CDR3 is TGTGCCAGCAGTGGTAGACTAGCGGGAGCCCATGAGCAGTTCTTC. As protein: CASSGRLAGAHEQFF.

The chain couples TRBV6-6 to TRBJ2-5; the D is unclear. Trimming left V 6 bases short and J 3 bases short, with 8 bases between. Germline assignment: CDR1 MNHNY and CDR2 SVGAGI (reference sequence). The CDR3 is 12 amino acids. CDR3 sequence reads: CASSLEEETQYF. The CDR3, as DNA: TGTGCCAGCAGCCTAGAGGAAGAGACCCAGTACTTC.

This chain uses TRBV11-2 with TRBJ2-2, with 7 nucleotides matching TRBD2. CDR3 length equals 16 residues. Germline lookup yields CDR1 SGHAT and CDR2 FQNNGV. V shed 8 bases, J shed 5 bases, and the junction held 14 bases outside the gene matches. CDR3 in amino acids: CASRGGMGLITGELFF. The CDR3 DNA sequence: TGTGCCAGCCGGGGCGGGATGGGACTAATAACCGGGGAGCTGTTTTTT.

The chain is built from TRBV11-3 and TRBJ1-1; no clear D gene. Trimming took 8 bases from V and 4 from J, leaving 14 bases between them. The CDR3 totals 13 residues. Germline V gives CDR1 SGHNT, CDR2 YENEEA. The CDR3 bases are TGTGCCAGCGGCCGAGGCACGGGCACTGAAGCTTTCTTT. Protein: CASGRGTGTEAFF.

This clone was picked up one time. The chain carries TRBV5-1 and TRBJ2-7; D gene unclear. The CDR3 totals 12 residues. Germline lookup yields CDR1 SGHRS and CDR2 YFSETQ. Trimming cost V 4 bases and J 4 bases, with 9 bases left between them. The CDR3 protein is CASSLDLYEQYF. CDR3 sequence (DNA): TGCGCCAGCAGCCTAGACCTGTACGAGCAGTACTTC.

The chain uses TRBV5-5 and TRBJ2-7; 10 bases are a match to TRBD2. Germline V lookup: CDR1 SGHKS, CDR2 YYEKEE (reference sequence). V was pared by 2 bases and J by 3 bases, with 5 bases of the junction left unmatched. This CDR3 spans 15 amino acids. The CDR3 loop reads CASSLSLAGDYEQYF. For the CDR3, the DNA is TGTGCCAGCAGCTTAAGTCTAGCGGGAGACTACGAGCAGTACTTC.

The rearrangement links TRBV5-1 to TRBJ1-6, with 7 nucleotides matching TRBD1. Germline CDR1 SGHRS, CDR2 YFSETQ. The CDR3 is 17 residues long. Trimming cost V 3 bases and J 0 bases; bases outside gene matches: 6. The CDR3 loop reads CASSSDRVSSYNSPLHF. The CDR3 DNA sequence: TGCGCCAGCAGCTCAGACAGGGTGAGCTCCTATAATTCACCCCTCCACTTT.

The chain has TRBV4-3 and TRBJ2-7, with TRBD2 matching over 10 bases. The CDR3 has 15 residues. Trimming removed 4 bases from V and 1 base from J; junction bases left unmatched: 4. Germline CDR1 is LGHNA and CDR2 is YSLEER. The CDR3 DNA reads as TGCGCCAGCAGCCGAACACTAGCGGGGTCCTACGAGCAGTACTTC. Encoded protein: CASSRTLAGSYEQYF.

CDR3 sequence: CASSHTGVTTEAFF. The CDR3 coding sequence is TGCGCCAGCAGCCATACAGGGGTGACGACTGAAGCTTTCTTT. V usage is TRBV4-3 and J usage is TRBJ1-1, with 7 bases aligning to TRBD1. V was pared by 3 bases and J by 5 bases, with 6 bases of the junction left unmatched. The CDR3 is 14 amino acids. The germline CDR1 and CDR2 sequences are LGHNA and YSLEER.

J is TRBJ2-5 and V is TRBV30; D gene ambiguous. V dropped 8 bases and J dropped 2 bases, with 15 bases sitting between them. This CDR3 is built from 13 residues. Germline CDR1 is GTSNPN and CDR2 is SVGIG (reference sequence). The CDR3 bases are TGTGCCGGCGGTAGAGGCTGGCAAGAGACCCAGTACTTC. The encoded protein is CAGGRGWQETQYF.

V gene TRBV4-1 combines with J gene TRBJ2-1; D is unresolved. Between the trimmed V and J ends, which lost 3 bases and 10 bases, there was a span of 7 bases. The CDR3 loop spans 11 amino acids. From germline, CDR1 is MGHRA and CDR2 YSYEKL. This CDR3 reads CASSHYGEQFF. CDR3 DNA sequence: TGCGCCAGCAGCCATTACGGGGAGCAGTTCTTC.

The chain uses TRBV7-2 and TRBJ2-1; the match to TRBD1 covers 9 bases. The J segment lost 1 base and the V segment lost 6 bases, leaving 13 bases of the junction unmatched. The CDR3 is 18 residues long. In germline, CDR1 is SGHTA, CDR2 FQGNSA. CDR3 sequence reads: CASSPKTGGAGSYNEQFF. Here the CDR3 DNA reads TGTGCCAGCAGTCCTAAAACAGGGGGCGCGGGATCCTACAATGAGCAGTTCTTC.

This clone occurred once. The V call is TRBV4-1, the J call TRBJ2-6; 7 positions match TRBD2. The CDR3 contains 18 residues. J was trimmed by 1 base and V by 3 bases; bases with no gene match: 9. Looked up from germline, CDR1 is MGHRA and CDR2 is YSYEKL. Here the CDR3 reads CASSHRRGIFSGANVLTF. CDR3 sequence (DNA): TGCGCCAGCAGCCACCGGCGGGGGATCTTTTCTGGGGCCAACGTCCTGACTTTC.

The chain couples TRBV9 to TRBJ2-3; D is unclear. The CDR3 has 12 residues. Trimming removed 0 bases from V and 6 bases from J, with 5 bases in between. CDR1 and CDR2 from the germline V gene are SGDLS and YYNGEE. The DNA of the CDR3 is TGTGCCAGCAGCGTAGCCCTCGATACGCAGTATTTT. It is translated as CASSVALDTQYF.

Sample share makes this clone medium-sized (0.01 to 0.1%). This CDR3 is also generated by other DNA sequences in the sample. This chain joins TRBV5-1 and TRBJ2-1; TRBD2 aligns across 11 bases. The CDR3 is 14 residues long. Germline-derived CDR1 and CDR2 are SGHRS and YFSETQ. Trimming removed 3 bases from V and 4 bases from J; junction bases left unmatched: 0. CDR3 loop: CASSSSGGYNEQFF. CDR3 in DNA: TGCGCCAGCAGCTCTAGCGGGGGGTACAATGAGCAGTTCTTC.

In this sample, this clone turned up a few times. The J gene is TRBJ1-6, the V gene TRBV10-3, with D uncertain. CDR1 ENHRY and CDR2 SYGVKD come from the germline V gene. V was pared by 6 bases and J by 7 bases, with 7 bases between. The CDR3 loop spans 12 amino acids. In DNA, the CDR3 is TGTGCCATCAGAAACAGCAATTCACCCCTCCACTTT. Protein: CAIRNSNSPLHF.